The source of this TCR beta chain is a study of CD8+ T cells in alopecia areata. Extracted from the samples, RNA was reverse transcribed into cDNA to serve as the sequencing template. Measured with immunoSEQ multiplex PCR; TCRdb has only the in-frame clones, and not every one. Among fewer than 200,000 clones listed, around three fifths were seen once. Germline CDR1 reads ENHRY; CDR2 reads SYGVKD. This CDR3 spans 13 amino acids. The J segment lost 2 bases and the V segment lost 4 bases, leaving 0 bases of the junction unmatched. The V call is TRBV10-3, the J call TRBJ2-3; 7 bases fit TRBD2. The sequenced sample was CD4+ T cells sorted from blood, obtained at week 0. The receptor was isolated from a human donor with alopecia areata. The CDR3 nucleotides are TGTGCCATCAGTGGACTAGCCACAGATACGCAGTATTTT. Residues: CAISGLATDTQYF.